This TCR beta chain came from a study of PD-1 blockade in classical Hodgkin lymphoma. On the study more broadly: Patients were dosed intravenously with nivolumab at 3 mg/kg every 2 weeks.

Assay used: immunoSEQ multiplex PCR; TCRdb lists only in-frame clones, some missing. The table has 28,000 or so clones, roughly 72% seen once; the top ten hold roughly 3.5%. The time point here: cycle 4 day 1 (C4D1), after 5 to 7 weeks of nivolumab. All patients relapsed after autologous stem cell transplantation, and brentuximab vedotin exposure varied. The source of this sequence is a human donor with classical Hodgkin lymphoma. The sample in question was peripheral blood mononuclear cells (PBMCs), obtained before the fourth cycle of nivolumab.

The CDR3 DNA reads as TGTGCCAGCAGCCAGAGTCCCTACAATGAGCAGTTCTTC. Translated, it gives CASSQSPYNEQFF. V and J are TRBV7-9 and TRBJ2-1, with no clear D. V lost 5 bases to trimming and J lost 2 bases, with 7 bases between them. The CDR3 covers 13 residues. Germline V gene lookup returns CDR1 SEHNR and CDR2 FQNEAQ (reference sequence). Full variable domain (remainder filled in from reference TRBV7-9 and TRBJ2-1): DTGVSQNPRHKITKRGQNVTFRCDPISEHNRLYWYRQTLGQGPEFLTYFQNEAQLEKSRLLSDRFSAERPKGSFSTLEIQRTEQGDSAMYLCASSQSPYNEQFFGPGTRLTVL.